The 4 T cell receptor beta chains listed next were all sequenced from one sample in a study of blood T cell repertoires in COVID-19 (dated by TCRdb to the early 2020s). The library was generated by the immunoSEQ multiplex PCR assay. In its TCRdb copy, this immuneACCESS table keeps in-frame sequences only and misses some clones. Where compared with another copy, unresolved V genes explain less than half of these, and the others have no known cause. The sample table lists under 60,000 clones, over 80% of them with a count of one. The top ten clones comprise roughly 10% of the sample. The sequenced sample consisted of peripheral blood. The source of these receptors is a man aged 30 to 45 with COVID-19, enrolled during active disease.

V is TRBV7-9 and J is TRBJ1-1; the D gene is possibly TRBD1 (6 bases). The CDR3 loop spans 14 amino acids. Germline CDR1 SEHNR, CDR2 FQNEAQ (reference sequence). Trimming shortened V by 1 base and J by 2 bases, and 8 bases separated the two germline ends. The CDR3 nucleotides are TGTGCCAGCAGCTTAGGGACAGCCAACACTGAAGCTTTCTTT. It codes for CASSLGTANTEAFF.

This clone has a single count. This chain uses TRBV6-1 with TRBJ1-5; no clear D. Trimming removed 3 bases from V and 11 bases from J, with 11 bases in between. CDR3 length: 12 amino acids. Looked up from germline, CDR1 is MNHNS and CDR2 is SASEGT. The CDR3 loop reads CASSDPGETQHF. The CDR3 region has the DNA TGTGCCAGCAGTGACCCTGGGGAGACCCAGCATTTT.

The chain has TRBV6-5 and TRBJ1-2, with 8 bases aligning to TRBD1. This CDR3 region has 14 residues. J was trimmed by 3 bases and V by 6 bases; bases with no gene match: 6. Germline CDR1 reads MNHEY; CDR2 reads SVGAGI. CDR3 region: CASSLTGGDYGYTF. DNA of the CDR3: TGTGCCAGCAGCCTTACAGGGGGGGACTATGGCTACACCTTC.

The V call is TRBV20-1, the J call TRBJ2-5; D is perhaps TRBD1 (6 bases). V was trimmed by 6 bases and J by 3 bases, leaving 14 bases between them. Germline assignment: CDR1 DFQATT and CDR2 SNEGSKA (reference sequence). This CDR3 contains 13 residues. The CDR3 region has the DNA TGCAGTGCCAGTAACAGGGATAAAGAGACCCAGTACTTC. Translated: CSASNRDKETQYF.